The 14 T cell receptor beta chains in this list originate from one sample, sequenced in a study of T cell changes during pregnancy in multiple sclerosis. Assay used: immunoSEQ multiplex PCR; TCRdb lists only in-frame clones, some missing. The sample comprises some 70,000 clones, 80% to 95% of which are singletons, and 3.7% rests with the top ten. The sample here was peripheral blood, taken after pregnancy. The receptors shown here come from a female donor in good health, enrolled as a control in a pregnancy study.

The rearrangement uses TRBV6-5 and TRBJ2-1; perhaps TRBD1 as D (6 bases). V was clipped by 8 bases and J by 2 bases, with 10 bases between them. This CDR3 comprises 13 residues. Germline lookup yields CDR1 MNHEY and CDR2 SVGAGI. The CDR3 region has the DNA TGTGCCAGCGGAGAGGGGGCCTACAATGAGCAGTTCTTC. It translates to CASGEGAYNEQFF.

The chain uses TRBV19 and TRBJ2-5; the D gene is possibly TRBD1 (6 bases). The V end was cut by 8 bases, the J end by 14 bases, with 15 bases between. The CDR3 contains 10 residues. Germline V lookup: CDR1 LNHDA, CDR2 SQIVND (reference sequence). CDR3 sequence: CASLGALLYF. CDR3 sequence (DNA): TGTGCCAGTCTGGGGGCGCTCTTATACTTC.

The chain couples TRBV11-3 to TRBJ2-6, with D uncertain. Germline lookup yields CDR1 SGHNT and CDR2 YENEEA. Deletions cut 1 base from V and 1 base from J, with 5 bases between. CDR3 size: 15 residues. CDR3 sequence reads: CASSLGGSGANVLTF. Written as DNA, the CDR3 is TGTGCCAGCAGCTTAGGAGGATCTGGGGCCAACGTCCTGACTTTC.

The chain is built from TRBV11-2 and TRBJ1-1; unclear D gene. V was pared by 1 base and J by 6 bases, with 12 bases between. Germline V lookup: CDR1 SGHAT, CDR2 FQNNGV. CDR3 size: 14 residues. CDR3 loop: CASSLGRGRPEAFF. The DNA of the CDR3 is TGTGCCAGCAGCTTAGGACGCGGTAGGCCTGAAGCTTTCTTT. Looking up the rest from reference TRBV11-2 and TRBJ1-1 gives the full variable domain: EAGVAQSPRYKIIEKRQSVAFWCNPISGHATLYWYQQILGQGPKLLIQFQNNGVVDDSQLPKDRFSAERLKGVDSTLKIQPAKLEDSAVYLCASSLGRGRPEAFFGQGTRLTVV.

The rearrangement uses TRBV12-5 and TRBJ2-3, with 7 bases that match TRBD1. CDR1 and CDR2 (germline): LGHNT, FRNRAP. The CDR3 spans 17 residues. The trim removed 0 bases at V and 4 bases at J, leaving 10 bases unmatched. The CDR3 nucleotides read TGTGCTAGTGGTTTGGTAATCGGGCCAGGGGGTCCAGATACGCAGTATTTT. It codes for CASGLVIGPGGPDTQYF.

This chain joins TRBV30 and TRBJ2-3; no clear D. CDR1 GTSNPN and CDR2 SVGIG come from the germline V gene (reference sequence). The CDR3 totals 14 residues. V gave up 2 bases and J gave up 1 base, with 10 bases separating them. Here the CDR3 reads CAWSTLGGTDTQYF. CDR3 nucleotides: TGTGCCTGGAGTACCTTAGGAGGCACAGATACGCAGTATTTT.

The chain uses TRBV5-1 and TRBJ2-7; 9 bases line up with TRBD1. The junction had 7 bases not matched to a gene; V was cut back by 2 bases and J by 7 bases. The CDR3 has 14 amino acids. CDR1 is SGHRS, CDR2 YFSETQ, per germline. CDR3 loop: CASSLVWDREEQYF. The CDR3 DNA follows: TGCGCCAGCAGCTTAGTTTGGGACAGGGAAGAGCAGTACTTC.

The V call is TRBV10-3, the J call TRBJ2-1, with 9 bases fitting TRBD2. V was clipped by 4 bases and J by 8 bases; unmatched bases: 12. This CDR3 region has 16 residues. Germline values: CDR1 ENHRY, CDR2 SYGVKD. CDR3: CAISGPPGTSPHEQFF. Here the CDR3 DNA reads TGTGCCATCAGTGGGCCACCCGGGACTAGCCCCCATGAGCAGTTCTTC.

The genes are TRBV4-2 and TRBJ2-7; the match to TRBD2 covers 11 bases. The CDR3 is 16 residues long. Per the germline V gene, CDR1 is LGHNA and CDR2 is YNFKEQ. V dropped 2 bases and J dropped 2; count of bases not matched to a gene: 5. Here the CDR3 reads CASSQHLAGGTYEQYF. The CDR3 DNA reads TGTGCCAGCAGCCAACACCTAGCGGGGGGTACCTACGAGCAGTACTTC.

The gene calls are TRBV21-1 and TRBJ1-1. TRBV21-1 is described as a pseudogene. This CDR3 is 12 amino acids long. In DNA, the CDR3 is TGTGCCAGCAGGTCCGGGTGGGCTGAAGCTTTCTTT. Its translation is CASRSGWAEAFF.

The V and J genes are TRBV18 and TRBJ2-5; 8 positions match TRBD2. The length of the CDR3 is 15 residues. In germline, CDR1 is KGHSH, CDR2 LQKENI. V dropped 2 bases and J dropped 1; count of bases not matched to a gene: 3. CDR3 residues: CASSPGTRSQETQYF. CDR3 bases: TGTGCCAGCTCACCAGGGACTAGGAGCCAAGAGACCCAGTACTTC.

The chain employs TRBV7-7 and TRBJ2-2; 14 bases fit TRBD2. V gave up 5 bases and J gave up 2 bases; unmatched junction bases: 7. CDR1 is SSHAT and CDR2 is FNYEAQ in the germline V gene (reference sequence). The CDR3 loop spans 18 amino acids. The CDR3, as DNA: TGTGCCAGCAGCGCCGGACTAGCGGGGGGCATCAACACCGGGGAGCTGTTTTTT. Translated, it gives CASSAGLAGGINTGELFF. The whole variable domain, remainder taken from reference TRBV7-7 and TRBJ2-2, is GAGVSQSPRYKVTKRGQDVTLRCDPISSHATLYWYQQALGQGPEFLTYFNYEAQPDKSGLPSDRFSAERPEGSISTLTIQRTEQRDSAMYRCASSAGLAGGINTGELFFGEGSRLTVL.

This chain connects TRBV19 to TRBJ1-2; D is perhaps TRBD1 (6 bases). CDR1 and CDR2 (germline): LNHDA, SQIVND (reference sequence). The CDR3 loop spans 14 amino acids. Trimming pared 2 bases from V and 6 bases from J, leaving 13 bases between. The CDR3 coding sequence is TGTGCCAGTAGTATAACAGGGCCCATAGATGGCTACACCTTC. Translating gives CASSITGPIDGYTF. Drawing the rest from reference TRBV19 and TRBJ1-2, the complete variable domain is DGGITQSPKYLFRKEGQNVTLSCEQNLNHDAMYWYRQDPGQGLRLIYYSQIVNDFQKGDIAEGYSVSREKKESFPLTVTSAQKNPTAFYLCASSITGPIDGYTFGSGTRLTVV.

V is TRBV27 and J is TRBJ2-7, with D perhaps TRBD2 (5 bases). In germline, CDR1 is MNHEY, CDR2 SMNVEV (reference sequence). The germline V and J ends were trimmed by 5 bases and 6 bases, with 11 bases remaining between them. CDR3 length: 12 residues. The CDR3 sequence: CASSLGSGEQYF. The CDR3, as DNA: TGTGCCAGCAGTCTAGGGAGTGGCGAGCAGTACTTC.